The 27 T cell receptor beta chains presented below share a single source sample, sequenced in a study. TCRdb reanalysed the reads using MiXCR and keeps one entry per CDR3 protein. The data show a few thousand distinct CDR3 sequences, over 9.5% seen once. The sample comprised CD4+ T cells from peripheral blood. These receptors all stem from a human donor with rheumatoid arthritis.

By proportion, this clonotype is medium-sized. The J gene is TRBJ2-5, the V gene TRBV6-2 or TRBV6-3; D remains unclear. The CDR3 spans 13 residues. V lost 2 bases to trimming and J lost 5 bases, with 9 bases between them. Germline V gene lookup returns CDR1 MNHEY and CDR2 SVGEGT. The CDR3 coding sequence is TGTGCCAGCAGTTACCTCGACGGTGAGACCCAGTACTTC. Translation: CASSYLDGETQYF.

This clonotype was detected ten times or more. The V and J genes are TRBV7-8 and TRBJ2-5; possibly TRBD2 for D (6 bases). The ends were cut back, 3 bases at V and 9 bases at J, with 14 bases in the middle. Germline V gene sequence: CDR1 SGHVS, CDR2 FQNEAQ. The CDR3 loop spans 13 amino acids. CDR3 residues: CASSFEGGRSQYF. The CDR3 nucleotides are TGTGCCAGCAGCTTTGAGGGAGGCAGGTCCCAGTACTTC.

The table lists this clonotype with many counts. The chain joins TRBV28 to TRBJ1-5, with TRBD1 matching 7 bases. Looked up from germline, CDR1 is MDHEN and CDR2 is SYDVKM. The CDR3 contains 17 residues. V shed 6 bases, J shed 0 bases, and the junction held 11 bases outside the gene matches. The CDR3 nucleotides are TGTGCCAGCAGCCATGGGACAGCCACACATAGCAATCAGCCCCAGCATTTT. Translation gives CASSHGTATHSNQPQHF.

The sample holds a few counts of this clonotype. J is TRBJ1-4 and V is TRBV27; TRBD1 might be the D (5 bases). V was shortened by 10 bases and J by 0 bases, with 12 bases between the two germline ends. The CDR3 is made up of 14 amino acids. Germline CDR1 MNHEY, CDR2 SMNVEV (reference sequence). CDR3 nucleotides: TGTGCCACCGGGGGAGTTACAACTAATGAAAAACTGTTTTTT. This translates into CATGGVTTNEKLFF. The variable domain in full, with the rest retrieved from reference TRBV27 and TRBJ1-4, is EAQVTQNPRYLITVTGKKLTVTCSQNMNHEYMSWYRQDPGLGLRQIYYSMNVEVTDKGDVPEGYKVSRKEKRNFPLILESPSPNQTSLYFCATGGVTTNEKLFFGSGTQLSVL.

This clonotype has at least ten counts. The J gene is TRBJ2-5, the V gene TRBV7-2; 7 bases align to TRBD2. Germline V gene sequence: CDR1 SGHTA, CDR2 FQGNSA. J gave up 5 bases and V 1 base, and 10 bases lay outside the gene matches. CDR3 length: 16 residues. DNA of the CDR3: TGTGCCAGCAGCTTAGGGGCAGGCGGGAGAAGGGAGACCCAGTACTTC. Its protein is CASSLGAGGRRETQYF. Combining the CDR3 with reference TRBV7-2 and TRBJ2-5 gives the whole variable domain GAGVSQSPSNKVTEKGKDVELRCDPISGHTALYWYRQSLGQGLEFLIYFQGNSAPDKSGLPSDRFSAERTGGSVSTLTIQRTQQEDSAVYLCASSLGAGGRRETQYFGPGTRLLVL.

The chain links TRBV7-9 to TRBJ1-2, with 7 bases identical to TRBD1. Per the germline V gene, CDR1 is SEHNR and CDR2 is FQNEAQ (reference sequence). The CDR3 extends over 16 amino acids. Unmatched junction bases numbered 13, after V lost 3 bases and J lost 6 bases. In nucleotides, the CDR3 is TGTGCCAGCAGCTTCAACACTGACAGGGCCGATAATGGCTACACCTTC. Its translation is CASSFNTDRADNGYTF.

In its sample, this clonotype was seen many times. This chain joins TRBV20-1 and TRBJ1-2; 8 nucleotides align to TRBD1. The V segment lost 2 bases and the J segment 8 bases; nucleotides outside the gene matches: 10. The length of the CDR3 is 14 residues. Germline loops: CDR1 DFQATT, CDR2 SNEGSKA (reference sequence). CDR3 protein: CSARSPGTGEGYTF. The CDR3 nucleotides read TGCAGTGCTAGAAGCCCCGGGACAGGTGAAGGCTACACCTTC.

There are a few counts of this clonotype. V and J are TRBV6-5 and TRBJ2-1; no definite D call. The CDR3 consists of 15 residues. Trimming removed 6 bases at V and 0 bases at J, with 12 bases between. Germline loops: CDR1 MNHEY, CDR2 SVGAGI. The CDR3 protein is CASRATTSSYNEQFF. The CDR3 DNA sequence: TGTGCCAGCAGGGCTACCACGAGCTCCTACAATGAGCAGTTCTTC.

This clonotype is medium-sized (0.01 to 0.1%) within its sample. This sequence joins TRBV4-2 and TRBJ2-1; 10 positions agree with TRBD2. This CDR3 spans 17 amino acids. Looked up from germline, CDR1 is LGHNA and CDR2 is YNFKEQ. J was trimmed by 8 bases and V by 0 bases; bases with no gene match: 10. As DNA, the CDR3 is TGTGCCAGCAGCCAAGACGGACTAGCGGCCTTTGGGGATGAGCAGTTCTTC. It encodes CASSQDGLAAFGDEQFF.

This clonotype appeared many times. CDR3 sequence (DNA): TGTGCCAGTAGTAGGCTAGCGGTCCAAGAGACCCAGTACTTC. It encodes CASSRLAVQETQYF. The chain is built from TRBV19 and TRBJ2-5; 7 nucleotides align to TRBD2. With 4 bases clipped from V and 1 base from J, the junction kept 3 bases outside the gene matches. The germline V gene encodes CDR1 LNHDA and CDR2 SQIVND (reference sequence). This CDR3 contains 14 residues.

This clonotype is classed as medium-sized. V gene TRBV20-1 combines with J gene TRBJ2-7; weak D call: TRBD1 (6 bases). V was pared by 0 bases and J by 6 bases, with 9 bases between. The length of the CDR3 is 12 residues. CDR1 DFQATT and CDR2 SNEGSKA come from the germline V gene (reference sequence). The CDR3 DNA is TGCAGTGCTAGAGATGAGGGGGTCGAGCAGTACTTC. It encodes CSARDEGVEQYF.

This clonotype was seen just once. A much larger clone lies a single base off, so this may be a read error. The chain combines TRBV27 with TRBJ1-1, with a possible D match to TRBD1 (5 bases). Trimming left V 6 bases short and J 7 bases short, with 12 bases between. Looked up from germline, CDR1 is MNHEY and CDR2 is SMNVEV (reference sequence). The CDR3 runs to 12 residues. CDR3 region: CASRAGTNEAFF. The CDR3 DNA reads TGTGCCAGCAGGGCCGGGACTAATGAAGCTTTCTTT.

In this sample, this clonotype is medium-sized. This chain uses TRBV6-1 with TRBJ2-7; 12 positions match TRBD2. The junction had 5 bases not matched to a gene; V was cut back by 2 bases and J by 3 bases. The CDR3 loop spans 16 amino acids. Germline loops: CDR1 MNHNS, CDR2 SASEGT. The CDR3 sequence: CASSEYQTSGSYEQYF. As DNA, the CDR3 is TGTGCCAGCAGTGAATACCAGACTAGCGGGAGCTACGAGCAGTACTTC.

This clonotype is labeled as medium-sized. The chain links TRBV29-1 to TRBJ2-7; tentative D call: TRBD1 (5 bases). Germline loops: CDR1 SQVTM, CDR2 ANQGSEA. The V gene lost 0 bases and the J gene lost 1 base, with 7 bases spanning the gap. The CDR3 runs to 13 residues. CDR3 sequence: CSVEDRDSYEQYF. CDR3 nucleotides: TGCAGCGTTGAAGACAGGGATTCCTACGAGCAGTACTTC.

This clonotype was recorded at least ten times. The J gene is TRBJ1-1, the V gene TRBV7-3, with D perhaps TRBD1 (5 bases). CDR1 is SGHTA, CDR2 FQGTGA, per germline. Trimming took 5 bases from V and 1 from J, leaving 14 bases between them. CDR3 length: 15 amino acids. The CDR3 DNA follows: TGTGCCAGCAGCCCTCGACCGGGGCCGAACACTGAAGCTTTCTTT. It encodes CASSPRPGPNTEAFF. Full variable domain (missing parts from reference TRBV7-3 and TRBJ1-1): GAGVSQTPSNKVTEKGKYVELRCDPISGHTALYWYRQSLGQGPEFLIYFQGTGAADDSGLPNDRFFAVRPEGSVSTLKIQRTERGDSAVYLCASSPRPGPNTEAFFGQGTRLTVV.

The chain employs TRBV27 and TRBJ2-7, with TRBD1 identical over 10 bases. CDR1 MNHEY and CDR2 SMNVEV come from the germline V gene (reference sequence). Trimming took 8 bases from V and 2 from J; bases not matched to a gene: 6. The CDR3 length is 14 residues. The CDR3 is CASAIDRGPYEQYF. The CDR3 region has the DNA TGTGCCAGCGCTATCGACAGGGGGCCCTACGAGCAGTACTTC.

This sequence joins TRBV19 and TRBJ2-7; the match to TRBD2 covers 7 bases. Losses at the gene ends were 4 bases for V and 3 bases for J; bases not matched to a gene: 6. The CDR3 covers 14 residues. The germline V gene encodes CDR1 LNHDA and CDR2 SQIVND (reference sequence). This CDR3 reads CASSKGGAIYEQYF. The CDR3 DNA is TGTGCCAGTAGTAAGGGAGGGGCCATCTACGAGCAGTACTTC.

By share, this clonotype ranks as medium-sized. CDR3 nucleotides: TGTGCCATCAGTGAGTCCACAGAGGGGTACGAGCAGTACTTC. Its protein is CAISESTEGYEQYF. The gene calls are TRBV10-3 and TRBJ2-7, with D perhaps being TRBD1 or TRBD2 (5 bases each). Trimming stripped 0 bases from V and 4 bases from J, with 10 bases between. This CDR3 region has 14 residues. Looked up from germline, CDR1 is ENHRY and CDR2 is SYGVKD.

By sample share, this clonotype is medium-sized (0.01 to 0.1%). CDR3 sequence: CASSYRGNHGYTF. CDR3 coding DNA: TGTGCCAGCAGTTATAGGGGGAACCATGGCTACACCTTC. The chain joins TRBV6-2 or TRBV6-3 to TRBJ1-2, with D tentatively TRBD1 (6 bases). Trimming left V 3 bases short and J 6 bases short, with 11 bases between. The CDR3 has 13 amino acids. The V gene's germline CDR1 is MNHEY and CDR2 SVGEGT.

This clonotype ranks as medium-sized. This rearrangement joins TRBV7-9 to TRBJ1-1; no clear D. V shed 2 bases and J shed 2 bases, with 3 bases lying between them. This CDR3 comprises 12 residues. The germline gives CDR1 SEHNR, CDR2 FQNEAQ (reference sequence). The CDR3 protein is CASSLYNTEAFF. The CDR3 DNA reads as TGTGCCAGCAGCTTATACAACACTGAAGCTTTCTTT.

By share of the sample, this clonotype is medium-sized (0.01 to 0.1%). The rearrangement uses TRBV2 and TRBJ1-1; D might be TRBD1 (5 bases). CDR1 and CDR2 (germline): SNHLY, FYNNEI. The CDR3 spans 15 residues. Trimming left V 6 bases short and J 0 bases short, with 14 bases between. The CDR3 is CASRESLGVNTEAFF. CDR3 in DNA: TGTGCCAGCAGGGAGAGTCTGGGGGTGAACACTGAAGCTTTCTTT.

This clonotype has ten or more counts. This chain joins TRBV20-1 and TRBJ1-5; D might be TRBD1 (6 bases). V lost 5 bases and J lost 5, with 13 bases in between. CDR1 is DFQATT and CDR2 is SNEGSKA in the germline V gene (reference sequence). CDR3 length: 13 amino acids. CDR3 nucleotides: TGCAGTGCTCGAGGACAGTTTGATCAGCCCCAGCATTTT. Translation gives CSARGQFDQPQHF.

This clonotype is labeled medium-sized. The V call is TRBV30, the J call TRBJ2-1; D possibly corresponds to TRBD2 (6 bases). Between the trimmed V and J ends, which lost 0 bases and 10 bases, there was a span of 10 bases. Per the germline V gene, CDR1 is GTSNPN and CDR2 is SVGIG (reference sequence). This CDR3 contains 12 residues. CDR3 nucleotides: TGTGCCTGGAGTGTGGGGGGAATCGAGCAGTTCTTC. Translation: CAWSVGGIEQFF.

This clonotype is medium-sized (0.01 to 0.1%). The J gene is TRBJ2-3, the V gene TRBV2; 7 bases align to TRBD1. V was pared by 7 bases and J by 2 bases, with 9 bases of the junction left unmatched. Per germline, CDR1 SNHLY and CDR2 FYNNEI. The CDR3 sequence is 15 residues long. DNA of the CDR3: TGTGCCAGCATCTTAGGGACAGTTATCACAGATACGCAGTATTTT. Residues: CASILGTVITDTQYF.

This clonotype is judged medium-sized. The CDR3 DNA sequence: TGTGCCAGCGGTAGGGGGGACAGCGGGAGTGGCTACGAGCAGTACTTC. It codes for CASGRGDSGSGYEQYF. V usage is TRBV7-9 and J usage is TRBJ2-7, with D tentatively TRBD2 (8 bases). CDR1 and CDR2 from the germline V gene are SEHNR and FQNEAQ (reference sequence). This CDR3 spans 16 amino acids. V dropped 8 bases and J dropped 3 bases, with 23 bases sitting between them.

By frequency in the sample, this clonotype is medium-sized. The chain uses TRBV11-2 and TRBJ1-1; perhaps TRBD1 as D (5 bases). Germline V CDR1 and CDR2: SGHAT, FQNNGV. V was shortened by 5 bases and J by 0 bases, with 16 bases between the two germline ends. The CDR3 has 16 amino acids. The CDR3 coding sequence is TGTGCCAGCAGCAACCGGGACGCAGATCTGAACACTGAAGCTTTCTTT. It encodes CASSNRDADLNTEAFF.

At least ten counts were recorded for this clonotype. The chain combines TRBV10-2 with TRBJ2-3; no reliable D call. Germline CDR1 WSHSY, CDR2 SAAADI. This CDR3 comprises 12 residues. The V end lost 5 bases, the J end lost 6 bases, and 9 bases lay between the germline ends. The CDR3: CASSSTSDTQYF. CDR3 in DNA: TGCGCCAGCAGTTCCACATCGGATACGCAGTATTTT.